The source of this T cell receptor beta chain is a study of T cells in Graves' hyperthyroidism and ophthalmopathy. About the study: Initial diagnosis, before any treatment, was when peripheral blood was collected. Regarding the study as a whole: Blood shared most expanded thyroid clonotypes above 0.001. Classification by a 13 V-J model distinguished ophthalmopathy from stable hyperthyroidism.

The CDR3 has 15 residues. V lost 2 bases to trimming and J lost 4 bases; unmatched junction nucleotides: 7. From germline, CDR1 is MDHEN and CDR2 SYDVKM. Patients were excluded because of uncontrolled infection, other autoimmune disease, pregnancy or lactation. This clonotype was recorded at least ten times. The target antigen is unknown. From RNA transcripts, TCR beta CDR3 regions were amplified. First-round RT-PCR with HTBI primers amplified the TCR CDR3 region. TCRdb analysed the multiplex PCR reads with MiXCR anew, one entry per CDR3 protein. The data contain a few hundred thousand distinct CDR3 sequences, about 22% of them seen just once; the ten biggest clones take up 45% to 55%.

The receptor was derived from a woman aged 70 to 79 with Graves' ophthalmopathy. This sequence joins TRBV28 and TRBJ1-1, with 7 bases fitting TRBD1. The material sequenced was blood. This CDR3 is CASSLVGGESTEAFF. The CDR3 nucleotides are TGTGCCAGCAGTTTAGTAGGGGGCGAGTCCACTGAAGCTTTCTTT.